These T cell receptor beta chains were read from a single sample in a study of T cell repertoires in cytomegalovirus infection. These receptors lack a known antigen. TCRdb fed the reads into MiXCR, producing one record per CDR3 protein. The table has around 500,000 distinct CDR3 sequences, roughly 42% seen once; the top ten hold around 44%. The sequenced sample was cultured PBMCs, obtained from culture after CMV antigen stimulation. These receptors were taken from a human donor in good health (CMV status not recorded). Some clones in this sample may be carry-over from other donors' samples. The CDR3 runs from the conserved cysteine through the conserved F or W. Each record gives: clone size, D gene, V gene, J gene, CDR3 protein, CDR3 DNA. The D gene is left open where the match is weak. For some rows the clone size is stated as once, few or many, or as a class when expanded; others skip it.

>once|NA|TRBV7-8|TRBJ2-1
CASRTLGLYNEQFF
TGTGCCAGCAGGACCTTAGGGCTTTACAATGAGCAGTTCTTC
>NA|NA|TRBV7-8|TRBJ2-1
CASSSLLASEWNEQFF
TGTGCCAGCAGCTCCCTTCTAGCGAGCGAGTGGAATGAGCAGTTCTTC
>few|TRBD1|TRBV6-2/TRBV6-3|TRBJ2-7
CASRPTGDYEQYF
TGTGCCAGCAGGCCCACAGGGGACTACGAGCAGTACTTC
>few|NA|TRBV7-8|TRBJ2-4
CASSLSGQLAKNIQYF
TGTGCCAGCAGCTTATCGGGGCAACTAGCCAAAAACATTCAGTACTTC
>NA|TRBD2|TRBV7-4|TRBJ2-1
CASSPGTSGKSSYNEQFF
TGTGCCAGCAGCCCCGGGACTAGCGGGAAGAGCTCCTACAATGAGCAGTTCTTC
>NA|NA|TRBV5-1|TRBJ2-1
CASSLSAGNNEQFF
TGCGCCAGCAGCTTGTCGGCAGGGAACAATGAGCAGTTCTTC
>NA|NA|TRBV20-1|TRBJ2-1
CSALSSYNEQFF
TGCAGTGCTCTCTCTTCCTACAATGAGCAGTTCTTC
>NA|NA|TRBV29-1|TRBJ2-5
CSHSWGRETQYF
TGCAGCCACTCCTGGGGGCGGGAGACCCAGTACTTC
>NA|TRBD1|TRBV7-2|TRBJ2-3
CASSLAGLGTGHDTQYF
TGTGCCAGCAGCTTAGCAGGTTTGGGGACAGGGCATGATACGCAGTATTTT
>few|NA|TRBV6-1|TRBJ1-5
CASTLANSNQPQHF
TGTGCCAGCACCTTAGCGAATAGCAATCAGCCCCAGCATTTT
>NA|TRBD2|TRBV7-7|TRBJ2-1
CASSSAGAPNEQFF
TGTGCCAGCAGCTCCGCGGGAGCACCCAATGAGCAGTTCTTC
>few|NA|TRBV5-5|TRBJ1-5
CASSQYRDSNQPQHF
TGTGCCAGCAGCCAGTACAGGGATAGCAATCAGCCCCAGCATTTT
>NA|TRBD1|TRBV7-1|TRBJ1-5
CASSPTGVRGQPQHF
TGTGCCAGCAGTCCTACAGGGGTGCGGGGTCAGCCCCAGCATTTT
>few|NA|TRBV7-2|TRBJ2-5
CASSLGPKGTQYF
TGTGCCAGCAGCTTAGGGCCTAAAGGGACCCAGTACTTC
>NA|NA|TRBV15|TRBJ2-1
CATSGVVGRFSYNEQFF
TGTGCCACCAGCGGGGTGGTTGGGCGCTTCTCCTACAATGAGCAGTTCTTC
>once|TRBD2|TRBV7-2|TRBJ2-1
CASSSREGLEQFF
TGTGCCAGCAGCTCGCGGGAGGGCCTTGAGCAGTTCTTC
>NA|TRBD2|TRBV7-4|TRBJ2-1
CASSPPRAGGPHEQFF
TGTGCCAGCAGCCCACCCCGGGCGGGAGGGCCCCATGAGCAGTTCTTC